The next 6 T cell receptor beta chains were all read from a single sample in a study of T cells after somatic rescue of genetic block. The table came from immunoSEQ multiplex PCR; TCRdb's copy has only in-frame clones and leaves some out. Counted here are over 55,000 clones, about 91% occurring once; the ten biggest clones make up around 2.8%. The specimen was peripheral blood mononuclear cells (PBMCs). The source of these receptors is a man aged 40-49 years.

This sequence joins TRBV7-2 and TRBJ1-4; 10 positions agree with TRBD1. J lost 8 bases, V lost 0 bases, and 6 bases had no gene match. The CDR3 loop spans 16 amino acids. Looked up from germline, CDR1 is SGHTA and CDR2 is FQGNSA. CDR3 loop: CASSLAPGQGREKLFF. The CDR3 nucleotides read TGTGCCAGCAGCTTAGCCCCGGGACAGGGGAGAGAAAAACTGTTTTTT.

The genes are TRBV7-9 and TRBJ2-5; no firm D call. CDR1 and CDR2 (germline): SEHNR, FQNEAQ (reference sequence). The germline V and J ends were trimmed by 5 bases and 5 bases, with 6 bases remaining between them. This CDR3 has 11 amino acids. In DNA, the CDR3 is TGTGCCAGCAGCCAAGGCGAGACCCAGTACTTC. It is translated as CASSQGETQYF.

V gene TRBV5-6 combines with J gene TRBJ2-6; D not resolved. Germline V gene data show CDR1 as SGHDT and CDR2 as YYEEEE. The CDR3 spans 16 residues. V shed 5 bases and J shed 0 bases, with 12 bases lying between them. The CDR3 nucleotides are TGTGCCAGCAGAACTGGACGGGCCTCTGGGGCCAACGTCCTGACTTTC. Its translation is CASRTGRASGANVLTF.

The chain is built from TRBV27 and TRBJ2-2, with TRBD1 as a possible D gene (6 bases). The CDR3 has 16 amino acids. V was clipped by 5 bases and J by 3 bases, with 16 bases between them. Looked up from germline, CDR1 is MNHEY and CDR2 is SMNVEV (reference sequence). The CDR3 region has the DNA TGTGCCAGCAGTCTTTATGTACAGGGCTACACCGGGGAGCTGTTTTTT. Residues: CASSLYVQGYTGELFF.

The V gene is TRBV19, the J gene TRBJ1-1, with unresolved D. The V end lost 7 bases, the J end lost 3 bases, and 12 bases lay between the germline ends. Germline loops: CDR1 LNHDA, CDR2 SQIVND (reference sequence). The CDR3 consists of 13 residues. The CDR3 DNA sequence: TGTGCCAGTAATGTCGGCGGATACACTGAAGCTTTCTTT. It codes for CASNVGGYTEAFF. Full variable domain (rest looked up from reference TRBV19 and TRBJ1-1): DGGITQSPKYLFRKEGQNVTLSCEQNLNHDAMYWYRQDPGQGLRLIYYSQIVNDFQKGDIAEGYSVSREKKESFPLTVTSAQKNPTAFYLCASNVGGYTEAFFGQGTRLTVV.

This rearrangement joins TRBV19 to TRBJ2-5, with 11 positions matching TRBD2. This CDR3 is built from 13 residues. Per the germline V gene, CDR1 is LNHDA and CDR2 is SQIVND (reference sequence). Trimming cost V 4 bases and J 7 bases; bases outside gene matches: 2. The CDR3 bases are TGTGCCAGTAGTACAACTAGCGGGGGGACCCAGTACTTC. Encoded protein: CASSTTSGGTQYF.